A selection of T cell receptor beta chains follows, all from one sample in a study of T cells in localized non-small cell lung cancer. Assay: immunoSEQ multiplex PCR; the TCRdb copy retains only in-frame clones and omits some. This sample carries some 78,000 clones, just under 85% of them seen once, and the ten largest clones take more than 2.5%. Sequenced here: peripheral blood, sampled before any cancer treatment. All receptors come from a man aged 35 to 70 with stage I lung adenocarcinoma. CDR3s include the opening cysteine and the closing phenylalanine or tryptophan. Each record gives: V gene, D gene, clone size, J gene, CDR3 DNA, CDR3 protein. The D gene is left open where the match is weak. Expanded clones get a size class; other rows say once, few or many, or leave the size out.

V: TRBV28; D: TRBD2; size: NA; J: TRBJ2-2; DNA: TGTGCCAGCAGTCTGGGACAGGCAGGACTAGCGGGAGGAGGTGGGACCGGGGAGCTGTTTTTT; CDR3: CASSLGQAGLAGGGGTGELFF
V: TRBV7-2; D: NA; size: NA; J: TRBJ2-5; DNA: TGTGCCAGCAGCTTTCAAGAGACCCAGTACTTC; CDR3: CASSFQETQYF
V: TRBV5-4; D: TRBD1; size: NA; J: TRBJ1-3; DNA: TGTGCCAGCAGCTTGGGGGACAGGGACCGAGGAAACACCATATATTTT; CDR3: CASSLGDRDRGNTIYF
V: TRBV6-1; D: NA; size: NA; J: TRBJ1-4; DNA: TGTGCCAGCAGTGAAATCCGCTCCCTATCAGGGTGGCTGTTTTTT; CDR3: CASSEIRSLSGWLFF
V: TRBV19; D: NA; size: once; J: TRBJ1-2; DNA: TGTGCCAGTAGTATATCCACTCCAGGGATGTATGGCTACACCTTC; CDR3: CASSISTPGMYGYTF
V: TRBV30; D: NA; size: NA; J: TRBJ1-5; DNA: TGTGCCTGGGGAGACGATAGCAATCAGCCCCAGCATTTT; CDR3: CAWGDDSNQPQHF
V: TRBV2; D: NA; size: NA; J: TRBJ2-7; DNA: TGTGCCAGCAGCGGAGACAGCTACGAGCAGTACTTC; CDR3: CASSGDSYEQYF
V: TRBV27; D: NA; size: once; J: TRBJ2-7; DNA: TGTGCCAGCAGTTCTCCCACCTACGAGCAGTACTTC; CDR3: CASSSPTYEQYF
V: TRBV7-9; D: TRBD2; size: NA; J: TRBJ2-1; DNA: TGTGCCAGCAGATCTCGTGGAGGACTAGCGGGAAAAGATGAGCAGTTCTTC; CDR3: CASRSRGGLAGKDEQFF
V: TRBV19; D: TRBD1; size: few; J: TRBJ2-6; DNA: TGTGCCAGTAGTAAGGGACAGGCTGGGGCCAACGTCCTGACTTTC; CDR3: CASSKGQAGANVLTF
V: TRBV11-2; D: NA; size: NA; J: TRBJ1-4; DNA: TGTGCCAGCAGCGCTAACTTTAATGAAAAACTGTTTTTT; CDR3: CASSANFNEKLFF
V: TRBV7-9; D: NA; size: NA; J: TRBJ1-1; DNA: TGTGCCAGCAGCCGAGAGAGCCTGAACACTGAAGCTTTCTTT; CDR3: CASSRESLNTEAFF
V: TRBV28; D: NA; size: NA; J: TRBJ2-7; DNA: NA; CDR3: CASSILGLGQGYYEQYF
V: TRBV19; D: TRBD1; size: NA; J: TRBJ2-7; DNA: TGTGCCAGTAGTGGACAGGCGATGGGCGAGCAGTACTTC; CDR3: CASSGQAMGEQYF
V: TRBV5-4; D: TRBD2; size: NA; J: TRBJ2-1; DNA: TGTGCCAGCAGTTATAGCGGGGGGGCAACGGAGCAGTTCTTC; CDR3: CASSYSGGATEQFF
V: TRBV5-1; D: NA; size: NA; J: TRBJ2-3; DNA: TGCGCCAGCAGCCCAGGGGAGGCCCTCACAGATACGCAGTATTTT; CDR3: CASSPGEALTDTQYF
V: TRBV27; D: NA; size: NA; J: TRBJ1-5; DNA: TGTGCCAGCAGTTTAAGGGAGGGAAGGCCCCAGCATTTT; CDR3: CASSLREGRPQHF
V: TRBV28; D: NA; size: NA; J: TRBJ1-5; DNA: TGTGCCAGCAGTTTATTATCCGGGACCCGAATCAATCAGCCCCAGCATTTT; CDR3: CASSLLSGTRINQPQHF
V: TRBV6-5; D: TRBD1; size: few; J: TRBJ2-7; DNA: TGTGCCAGCAGAAGGCAGGGACAGTCCTACGAGCAGTACTTC; CDR3: CASRRQGQSYEQYF
V: TRBV20-1; D: NA; size: once; J: TRBJ2-3; DNA: TGCAGTGCAGCGTACACAGATACGCAGTATTTT; CDR3: CSAAYTDTQYF
V: TRBV29-1; D: NA; size: NA; J: TRBJ2-7; DNA: TGCAGCGCGGGACGGGACGGCTACGAGCAGTACTTC; CDR3: CSAGRDGYEQYF